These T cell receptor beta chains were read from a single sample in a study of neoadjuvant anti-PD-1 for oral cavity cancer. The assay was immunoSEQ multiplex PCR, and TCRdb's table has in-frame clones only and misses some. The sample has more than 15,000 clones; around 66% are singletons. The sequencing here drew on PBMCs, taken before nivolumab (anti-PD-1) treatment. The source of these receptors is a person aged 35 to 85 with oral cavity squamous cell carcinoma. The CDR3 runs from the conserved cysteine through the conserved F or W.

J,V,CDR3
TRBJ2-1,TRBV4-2,CASSQDVDGRDEQFF
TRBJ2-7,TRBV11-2,CASGLRAYEQYF
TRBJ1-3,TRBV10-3,CAISAGDLVSSGNTIYF
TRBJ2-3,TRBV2,CASDIAGRTDTQYF
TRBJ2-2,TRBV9,CASKVGSNTGELFF
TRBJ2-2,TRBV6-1,CASTTQGSTGELFF
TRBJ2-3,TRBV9,CASSVVASGSGTDTQYF
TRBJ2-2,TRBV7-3,CASSPTGGTGELFF
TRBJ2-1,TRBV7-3,CASSFTRDRRNEQFF
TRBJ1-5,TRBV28,CASITRGNSNQPQHF
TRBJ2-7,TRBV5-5,CASSFGQGAHSF
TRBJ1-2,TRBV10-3,CAITAGTALGYTF
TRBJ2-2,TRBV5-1,CASSLDLAGVNTGELFF
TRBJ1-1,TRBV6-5,CASSYSPMRTEAFF
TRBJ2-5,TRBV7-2,CASSFRGGETQYF
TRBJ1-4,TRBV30,CAWSEGREKLFF
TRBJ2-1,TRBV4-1,CASSFSGRARDEQFF
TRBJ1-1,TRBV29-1,CSVKTGGDTEAFF
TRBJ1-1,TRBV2,CASRVGSTEAFF
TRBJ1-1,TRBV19,CASSIITASEAFF
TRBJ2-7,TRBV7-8,CASSFGQREQYF
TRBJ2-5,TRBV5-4,CASSLVQGGQETQYF
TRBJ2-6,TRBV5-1,CASSSGGTGANVLTF
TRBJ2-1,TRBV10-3,CAISHEENNEQFF
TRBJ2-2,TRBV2,CASSEVTYTGELFF
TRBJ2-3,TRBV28,CASSLTRLAGDTQYF
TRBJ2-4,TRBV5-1,CASRIHDEGNIQYF
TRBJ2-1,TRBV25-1,CASSAGTSGGNEQFF
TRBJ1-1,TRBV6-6,CASSYGGLDTEAFF
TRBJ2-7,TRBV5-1,CASSPGQGIPYEQYF
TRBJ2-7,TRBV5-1,CASSHGTSGTYEQYF
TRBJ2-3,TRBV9,CASSVSPITDTQYF
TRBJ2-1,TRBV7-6,CASTGVNEQFF
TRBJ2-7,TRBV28,CASTGDYAGPSSYEQYF
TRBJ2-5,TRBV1,CTSSQDEADHQETQYF
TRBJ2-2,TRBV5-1,CASSVGQERTGELFF
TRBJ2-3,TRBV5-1,CASSHGGTDTQYF
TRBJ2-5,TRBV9,CASSVGGYQETQYF
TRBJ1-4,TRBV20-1,CSASAEKLFF
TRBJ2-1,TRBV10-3,CAISESPQGDNEQFF
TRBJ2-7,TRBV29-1,CSVRGEGLEQYF
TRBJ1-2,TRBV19,CASSIGGDGYTF
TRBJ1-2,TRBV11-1,CASSLGQNYGYTF
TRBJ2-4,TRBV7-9,CASSADLAGAKNIQYF
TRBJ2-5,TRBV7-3,CASSLRGRASGQETQYF
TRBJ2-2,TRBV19,CASFPGGNTGELFF
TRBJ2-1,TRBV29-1,CSVGGASAGEQFF
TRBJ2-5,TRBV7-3,CASSLGWQETQYF
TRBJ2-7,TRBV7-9,CASSGLAGGLTYEQYF
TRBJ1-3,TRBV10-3,CAIGQEGNTIYF
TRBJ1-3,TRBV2,CASSEGQGAAYTIYF
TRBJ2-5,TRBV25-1,CASSEYGGGGQETQYF
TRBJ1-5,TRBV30,CAWSVRSDPNQPQHF
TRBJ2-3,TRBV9,CASSVAVVAGDTQYF
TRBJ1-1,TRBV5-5,CASSLLATKNTEAFF
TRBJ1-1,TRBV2,CASSRTVNTEAFF
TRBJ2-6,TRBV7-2,CASSLGQAGGANVLTF
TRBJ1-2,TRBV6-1,CASNGGGSKAGYTF
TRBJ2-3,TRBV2,CASSDLMLESPDTQYF